A single sample gave rise to the 10 T cell receptor beta chains below, sequenced in a study of identifying expanded T cells in peripheral blood. Profiled with immunoSEQ multiplex PCR; TCRdb holds only in-frame clones, not every one. Here the sample spans about 78,000 clones, just under 85% being singletons. Sequencing was carried out using blood. These receptors originate from a person aged 18 to 75 in good health.

The chain has TRBV7-2 and TRBJ2-5, with 13 nucleotides matching TRBD2. The junction had 11 bases not matched to a gene; V was cut back by 1 base and J by 6 bases. Germline V gives CDR1 SGHTA, CDR2 FQGNSA. The CDR3 is 18 residues long. The CDR3 DNA follows: TGTGCCAGCAGCTTAGTACAGGGCGGACTAGCGGGAGAGCAGACCCAGTACTTC. As protein: CASSLVQGGLAGEQTQYF.

The chain combines TRBV6-1 with TRBJ2-3; the match to TRBD1 covers 11 bases. Germline lookup yields CDR1 MNHNS and CDR2 SASEGT. The CDR3 extends over 14 amino acids. J was trimmed by 7 bases and V by 3 bases; bases with no gene match: 3. The CDR3 region is CASSDRDRGYTQYF. The CDR3 DNA sequence: TGTGCCAGCAGTGACCGGGACAGGGGGTATACGCAGTATTTT.

V and J are TRBV6-5 and TRBJ2-7; 8 bases match TRBD1. The CDR3 contains 13 residues. Germline V lookup: CDR1 MNHEY, CDR2 SVGAGI. Trimming removed 6 bases from V and 5 bases from J; junction bases left unmatched: 6. CDR3 sequence: CASRGQAVDEQYF. DNA of the CDR3: TGTGCCAGCAGGGGACAGGCTGTTGACGAGCAGTACTTC.

This clone was seen once. The chain employs TRBV21-1 and TRBJ2-7; the table names TRBD1, a call not compared with the DNA. TRBV21-1 is a pseudogene segment. This CDR3 comprises 15 residues. CDR3 region: CASSGWTVPLYEQYF. CDR3 nucleotide sequence: TGTGCCAGCAGCGGTTGGACAGTCCCTCTCTACGAGCAGTACTTC.

The chain is built from TRBV27 and TRBJ2-7; 9 nucleotides match TRBD2. Germline CDR1 and CDR2: MNHEY and SMNVEV (reference sequence). The CDR3 is made up of 16 amino acids. V lost 4 bases to trimming and J lost 0 bases; unmatched junction nucleotides: 7. CDR3 residues: CASSYRSSGTSYEQYF. The CDR3 DNA reads as TGTGCCAGCAGTTATAGGTCTAGCGGGACCTCCTACGAGCAGTACTTC.

CDR3 loop: CASSLRGHSNEKLFF. The CDR3 DNA sequence: TGTGCCAGCAGTCTCAGGGGGCATTCTAATGAAAAACTGTTTTTT. V and J are TRBV25-1 and TRBJ1-4, with TRBD1 matching over 8 bases. The V gene end was trimmed by 5 bases and the J gene end by 3 bases; junction bases not matched to a gene: 5. This CDR3 comprises 15 residues. Germline V gene sequence: CDR1 MGHDK, CDR2 SYGVNS.

This clone was counted a few times. The rearrangement joins TRBV29-1 to TRBJ1-2; D ambiguous. This CDR3 has 14 residues. Trimming cost V 1 base and J 0 bases, with 9 bases left between them. Germline CDR1 is SQVTM and CDR2 is ANQGSEA. The CDR3 spells CSVEADYANYGYTF. In nucleotides, the CDR3 is TGCAGCGTTGAAGCCGATTACGCTAACTATGGCTACACCTTC.

This clone has just one count. The rearrangement joins TRBV29-1 to TRBJ2-3; no firm D call. Trimming took 7 bases from V and 6 from J, leaving 14 bases between them. Germline V lookup: CDR1 SQVTM, CDR2 ANQGSEA. The CDR3 spans 12 residues. DNA for the CDR3: TGCAGCGCGCGGCAGAATTCTGATACGCAGTATTTT. Translation gives CSARQNSDTQYF.

The gene calls are TRBV6-1 and TRBJ1-5; D not certain. V lost 8 bases and J lost 0, with 8 bases in between. Germline V gives CDR1 MNHNS, CDR2 SASEGT. The CDR3 is 13 amino acids. The CDR3 coding sequence is TGTGCCAGCGGGGAATATAGCAATCAGCCCCAGCATTTT. Translation: CASGEYSNQPQHF.

This clone appeared a single time. The chain couples TRBV6-1 to TRBJ2-7; TRBD2 is a possible D gene (5 bases). The germline CDR1 and CDR2 sequences are MNHNS and SASEGT. V was shortened by 7 bases and J by 2 bases, with 12 bases between the two germline ends. CDR3 length: 13 residues. The CDR3 reads CASKREIAYEQYF. CDR3 in DNA: TGTGCCAGCAAAAGGGAGATCGCCTACGAGCAGTACTTC.